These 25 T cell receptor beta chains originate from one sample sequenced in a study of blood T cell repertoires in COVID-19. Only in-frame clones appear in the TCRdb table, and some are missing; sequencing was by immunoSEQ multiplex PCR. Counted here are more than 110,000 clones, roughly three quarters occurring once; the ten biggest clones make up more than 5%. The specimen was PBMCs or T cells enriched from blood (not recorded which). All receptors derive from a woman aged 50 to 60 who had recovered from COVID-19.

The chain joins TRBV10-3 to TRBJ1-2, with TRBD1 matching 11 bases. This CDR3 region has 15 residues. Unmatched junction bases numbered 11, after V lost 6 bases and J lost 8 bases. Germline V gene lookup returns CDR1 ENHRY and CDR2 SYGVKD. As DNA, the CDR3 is TGTGCCATCAGGGACAGGGGGCCGGGCGCTATCGGCTACACCTTC. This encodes CAIRDRGPGAIGYTF.

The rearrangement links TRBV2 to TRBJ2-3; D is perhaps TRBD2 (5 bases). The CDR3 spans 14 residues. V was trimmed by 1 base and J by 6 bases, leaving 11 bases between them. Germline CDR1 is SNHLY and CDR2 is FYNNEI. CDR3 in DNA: TGTGCCAGCAGTGAAGGTCTAGCCTATGATACGCAGTATTTT. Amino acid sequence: CASSEGLAYDTQYF.

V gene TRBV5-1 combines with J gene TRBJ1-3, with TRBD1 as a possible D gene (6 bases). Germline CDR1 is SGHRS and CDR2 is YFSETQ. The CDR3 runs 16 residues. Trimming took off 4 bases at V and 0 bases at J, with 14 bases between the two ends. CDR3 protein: CASSLTGLSSGNTIYF. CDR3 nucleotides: TGCGCCAGCAGCCTGACAGGTTTAAGCTCTGGAAACACCATATATTTT.

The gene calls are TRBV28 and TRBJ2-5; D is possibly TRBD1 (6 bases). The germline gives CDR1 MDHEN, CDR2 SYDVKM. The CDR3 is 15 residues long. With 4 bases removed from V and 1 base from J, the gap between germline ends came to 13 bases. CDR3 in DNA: TGTGCCAGCAGTTCAGCAACGACAGGCCAAGAGACCCAGTACTTC. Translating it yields CASSSATTGQETQYF. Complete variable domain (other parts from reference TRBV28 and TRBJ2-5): DVKVTQSSRYLVKRTGEKVFLECVQDMDHENMFWYRQDPGLGLRLIYFSYDVKMKEKGDIPEGYSVSREKKERFSLILESASTNQTSMYLCASSSATTGQETQYFGPGTRLLVL.

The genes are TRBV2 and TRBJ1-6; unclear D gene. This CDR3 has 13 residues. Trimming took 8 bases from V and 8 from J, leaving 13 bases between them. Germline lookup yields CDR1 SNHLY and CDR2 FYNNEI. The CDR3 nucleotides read TGTGCCAGCCTCGGGGTCCGAGATTCACCCCTCCACTTT. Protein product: CASLGVRDSPLHF.

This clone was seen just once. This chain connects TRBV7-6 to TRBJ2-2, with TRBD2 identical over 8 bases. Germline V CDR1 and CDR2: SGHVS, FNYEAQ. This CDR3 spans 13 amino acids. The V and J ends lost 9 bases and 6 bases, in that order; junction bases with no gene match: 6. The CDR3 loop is CASRTSRAGELFF. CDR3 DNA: TGTGCCAGTAGGACTAGCCGGGCCGGGGAGCTGTTTTTT.

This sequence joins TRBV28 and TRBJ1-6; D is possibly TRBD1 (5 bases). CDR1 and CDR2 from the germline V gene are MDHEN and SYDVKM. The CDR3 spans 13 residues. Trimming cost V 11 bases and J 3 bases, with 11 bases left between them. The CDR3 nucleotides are TGTGCCTGCCGGGGGAGCTATAATTCACCCCTCCACTTT. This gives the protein CACRGSYNSPLHF.

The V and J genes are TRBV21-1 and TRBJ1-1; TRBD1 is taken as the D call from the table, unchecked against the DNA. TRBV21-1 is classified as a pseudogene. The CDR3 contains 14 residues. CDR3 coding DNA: TGTGCCAGCAGCATCCCCGACAGGGCCACTGAAGCTTTCTTT. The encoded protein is CASSIPDRATEAFF.

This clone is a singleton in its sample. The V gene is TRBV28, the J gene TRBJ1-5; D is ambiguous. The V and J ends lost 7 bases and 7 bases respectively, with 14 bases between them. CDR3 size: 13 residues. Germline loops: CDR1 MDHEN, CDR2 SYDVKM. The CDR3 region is CASTLRGDQPQHF. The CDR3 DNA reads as TGTGCCAGCACCCTTCGAGGTGACCAGCCCCAGCATTTT.

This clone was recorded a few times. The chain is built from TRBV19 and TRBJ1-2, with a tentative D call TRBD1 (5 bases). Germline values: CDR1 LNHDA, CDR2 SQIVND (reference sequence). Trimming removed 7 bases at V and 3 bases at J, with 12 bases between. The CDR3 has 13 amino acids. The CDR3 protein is CASTPEGYYGYTF. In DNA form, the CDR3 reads TGTGCCAGTACCCCGGAGGGGTACTATGGCTACACCTTC. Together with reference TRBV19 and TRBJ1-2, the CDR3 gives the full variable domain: DGGITQSPKYLFRKEGQNVTLSCEQNLNHDAMYWYRQDPGQGLRLIYYSQIVNDFQKGDIAEGYSVSREKKESFPLTVTSAQKNPTAFYLCASTPEGYYGYTFGSGTRLTVV.

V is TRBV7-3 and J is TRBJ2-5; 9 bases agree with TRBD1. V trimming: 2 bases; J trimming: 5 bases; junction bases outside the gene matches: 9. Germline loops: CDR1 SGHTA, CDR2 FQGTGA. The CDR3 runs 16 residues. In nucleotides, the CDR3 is TGTGCCAGCAGCTTATGGGGACAGGGCGGATCGGAGACCCAGTACTTC. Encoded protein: CASSLWGQGGSETQYF.

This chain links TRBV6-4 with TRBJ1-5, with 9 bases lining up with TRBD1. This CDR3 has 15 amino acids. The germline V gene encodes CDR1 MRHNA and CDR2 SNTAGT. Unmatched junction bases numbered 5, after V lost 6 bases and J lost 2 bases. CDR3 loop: CASRRTGVRNQPQHF. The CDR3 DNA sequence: TGTGCCAGCAGGCGGACAGGGGTGCGCAATCAGCCCCAGCATTTT.

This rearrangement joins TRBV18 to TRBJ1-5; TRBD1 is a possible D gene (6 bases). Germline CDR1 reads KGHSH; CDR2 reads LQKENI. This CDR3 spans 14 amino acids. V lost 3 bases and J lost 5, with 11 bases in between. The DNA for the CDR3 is TGTGCCAGCTCACCGATCCAGGGGTATCAGCCCCAGCATTTT. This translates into CASSPIQGYQPQHF. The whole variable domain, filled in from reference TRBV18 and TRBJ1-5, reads NAGVMQNPRHLVRRRGQEARLRCSPMKGHSHVYWYRQLPEEGLKFMVYLQKENIIDESGMPKERFSAEFPKEGPSILRIQQVVRGDSAAYFCASSPIQGYQPQHFGDGTRLSIL.

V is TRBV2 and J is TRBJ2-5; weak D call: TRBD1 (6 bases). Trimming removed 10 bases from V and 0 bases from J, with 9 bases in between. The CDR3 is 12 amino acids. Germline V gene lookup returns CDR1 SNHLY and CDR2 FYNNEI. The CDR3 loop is CATGQYQETQYF. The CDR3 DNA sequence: TGTGCCACAGGACAGTACCAAGAGACCCAGTACTTC.

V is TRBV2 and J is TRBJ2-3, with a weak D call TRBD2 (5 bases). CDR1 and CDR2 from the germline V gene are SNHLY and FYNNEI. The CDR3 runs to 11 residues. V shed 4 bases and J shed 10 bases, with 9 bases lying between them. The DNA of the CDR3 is TGTGCCAGCAGTGGGGAGAGGGCGCAGTATTTT. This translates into CASSGERAQYF.

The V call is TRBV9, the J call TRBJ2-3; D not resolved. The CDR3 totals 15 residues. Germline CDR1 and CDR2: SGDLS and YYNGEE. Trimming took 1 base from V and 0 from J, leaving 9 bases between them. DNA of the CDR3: TGTGCCAGCAGCGTAAGTGTCGGGAGCACAGATACGCAGTATTTT. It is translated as CASSVSVGSTDTQYF.

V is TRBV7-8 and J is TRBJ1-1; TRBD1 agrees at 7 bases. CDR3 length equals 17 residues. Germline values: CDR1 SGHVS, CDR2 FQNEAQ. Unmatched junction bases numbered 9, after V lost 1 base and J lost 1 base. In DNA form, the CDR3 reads TGTGCCAGCAGCTTAGTTAGGGCAGGGGGGCCGAACACTGAAGCTTTCTTT. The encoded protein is CASSLVRAGGPNTEAFF.

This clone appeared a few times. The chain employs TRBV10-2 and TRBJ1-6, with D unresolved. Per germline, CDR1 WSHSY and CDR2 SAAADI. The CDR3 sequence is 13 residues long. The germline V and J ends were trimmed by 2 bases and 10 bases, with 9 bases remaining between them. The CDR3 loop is CASSEKLASPLHF. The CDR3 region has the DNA TGCGCCAGCAGTGAGAAGTTGGCCTCACCCCTCCACTTT.

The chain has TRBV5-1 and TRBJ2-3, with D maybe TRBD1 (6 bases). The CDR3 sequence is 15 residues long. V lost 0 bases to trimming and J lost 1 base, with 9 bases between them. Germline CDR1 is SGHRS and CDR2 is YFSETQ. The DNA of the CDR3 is TGCGCCAGCAGCTTGGGGGGGCTCCGCACAGATACGCAGTATTTT. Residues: CASSLGGLRTDTQYF.

CDR3 in amino acids: CASSHFGTGPKAFF. Here the CDR3 DNA reads TGTGCCAGCAGCCATTTCGGGACAGGTCCAAAAGCTTTCTTT. The V and J genes are TRBV3-1 (or the pseudogene TRBV3-2) and TRBJ1-1; 8 bases match TRBD1. CDR3 length: 14 residues. Per germline, CDR1 LGHDT and CDR2 YNNKEL (reference sequence). Trimming at V came to 3 bases and at J to 9 bases, leaving 9 bases not matched to a gene.

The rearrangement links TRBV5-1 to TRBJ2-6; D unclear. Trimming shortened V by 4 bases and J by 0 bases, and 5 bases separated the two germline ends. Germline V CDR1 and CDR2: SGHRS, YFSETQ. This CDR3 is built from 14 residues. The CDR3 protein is CASSEASGANVLTF. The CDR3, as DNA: TGCGCCAGCAGCGAGGCCTCTGGGGCCAACGTCCTGACTTTC.

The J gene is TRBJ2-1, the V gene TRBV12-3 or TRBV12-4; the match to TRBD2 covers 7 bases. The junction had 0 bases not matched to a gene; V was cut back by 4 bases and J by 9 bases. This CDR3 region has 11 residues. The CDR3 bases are TGTGCCAGCAGTTGGGGGGGTGAGCAGTTCTTC. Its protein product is CASSWGGEQFF.

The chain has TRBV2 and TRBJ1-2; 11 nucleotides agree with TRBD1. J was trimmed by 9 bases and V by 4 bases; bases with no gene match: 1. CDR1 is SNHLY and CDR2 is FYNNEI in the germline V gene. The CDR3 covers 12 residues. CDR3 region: CASSGDRGSYTF. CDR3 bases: TGTGCCAGCAGTGGGGACAGGGGGAGCTACACCTTC. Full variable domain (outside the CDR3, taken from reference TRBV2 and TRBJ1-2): EPEVTQTPSHQVTQMGQEVILRCVPISNHLYFYWYRQILGQKVEFLVSFYNNEISEKSEIFDDQFSVERPDGSNFTLKIRSTKLEDSAMYFCASSGDRGSYTFGSGTRLTVV.

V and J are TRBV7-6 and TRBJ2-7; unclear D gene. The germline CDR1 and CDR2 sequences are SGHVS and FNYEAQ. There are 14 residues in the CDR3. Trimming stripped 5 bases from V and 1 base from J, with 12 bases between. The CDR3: CASSQPGRSYEQYF. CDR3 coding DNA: TGTGCCAGCAGCCAGCCCGGCAGGTCCTACGAGCAGTACTTC.

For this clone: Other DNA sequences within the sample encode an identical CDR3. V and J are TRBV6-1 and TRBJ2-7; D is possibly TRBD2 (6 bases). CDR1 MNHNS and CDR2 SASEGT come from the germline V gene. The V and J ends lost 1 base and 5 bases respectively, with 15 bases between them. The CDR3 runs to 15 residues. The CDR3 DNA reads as TGTGCCAGCAGTGAAGGGGCGGGGTCGGTCAACGAGCAGTACGTC. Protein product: CASSEGAGSVNEQYV.